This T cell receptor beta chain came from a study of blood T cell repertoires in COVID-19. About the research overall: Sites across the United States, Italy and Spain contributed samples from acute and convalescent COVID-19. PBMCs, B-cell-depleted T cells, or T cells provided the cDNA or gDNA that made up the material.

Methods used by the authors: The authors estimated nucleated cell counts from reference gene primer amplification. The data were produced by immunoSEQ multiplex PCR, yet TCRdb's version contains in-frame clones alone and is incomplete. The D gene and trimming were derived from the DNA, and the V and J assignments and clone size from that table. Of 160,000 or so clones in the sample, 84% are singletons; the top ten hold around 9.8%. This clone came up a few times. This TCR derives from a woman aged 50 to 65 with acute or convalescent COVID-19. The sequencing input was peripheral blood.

CDR3 DNA: TGTGCCAGCAGTTTAAGCGGGGTTCCCTACGAGCAGTACTTC. Encoded protein: CASSLSGVPYEQYF. V is TRBV27 and J is TRBJ2-7; TRBD2 matches at 7 bases. J lost 2 bases, V lost 2 bases, and 3 bases had no gene match. This CDR3 is built from 14 residues. Per germline, CDR1 MNHEY and CDR2 SMNVEV (reference sequence).